The 22 T cell receptor beta chains listed next were all sequenced from one sample in a study of OX40 agonist ivuxolimab in advanced cancers. Repertoires were generated with immunoSEQ multiplex PCR, while TCRdb's copy carries only in-frame clones and drops some. Of roughly 66,000 clones listed, about 81% are singletons. The source was CD4+ or CD8+ T cells sorted from blood, collected in a trial of the OX40 agonist ivuxolimab. The source is an adult with an advanced solid tumor such as melanoma, head and neck, liver or kidney cancer.

The genes are TRBV7-2 and TRBJ2-2; tentative D call: TRBD2 (5 bases). This CDR3 contains 14 residues. V lost 6 bases, J lost 2 bases, and 10 bases lay in between. Germline V lookup: CDR1 SGHTA, CDR2 FQGNSA. CDR3 in amino acids: CASRLGHNTGELFF. The CDR3 DNA follows: TGTGCCAGCAGACTAGGCCATAACACCGGGGAGCTGTTTTTT. The complete variable domain, with remaining parts taken from reference TRBV7-2 and TRBJ2-2, reads GAGVSQSPSNKVTEKGKDVELRCDPISGHTALYWYRQSLGQGLEFLIYFQGNSAPDKSGLPSDRFSAERTGGSVSTLTIQRTQQEDSAVYLCASRLGHNTGELFFGEGSRLTVL.

This sequence joins TRBV5-6 and TRBJ1-2; 10 bases are a match to TRBD1. Germline CDR1 and CDR2: SGHDT and YYEEEE. The CDR3 loop spans 15 amino acids. With 4 bases clipped from V and 3 bases from J, the junction kept 6 bases outside the gene matches. The CDR3 DNA is TGTGCCAGCAGCCGGGACAGGGGAAGGGACTATGGCTACACCTTC. Its protein product is CASSRDRGRDYGYTF.

V is TRBV6-1 and J is TRBJ2-7; D is possibly TRBD1 or TRBD2 (5 bases each). The CDR3 covers 11 residues. V was cut by 5 bases and J by 10 bases, with 12 bases left in between. From germline, CDR1 is MNHNS and CDR2 SASEGT. The CDR3 loop is CASSSRDHQYV. Written as DNA, the CDR3 is TGTGCCAGCAGTAGCCGGGACCACCAGTACGTC.

The chain combines TRBV6-6 with TRBJ2-6; D unresolved. The CDR3 is 14 amino acids. The germline V and J ends were trimmed by 5 bases and 2 bases, with 7 bases remaining between them. CDR1 MNHNY and CDR2 SVGAGI come from the germline V gene (reference sequence). Here the CDR3 DNA reads TGTGCCAGCAGTCCTTACACTGGGGCCAACGTCCTGACTTTC. It translates to CASSPYTGANVLTF.

This rearrangement joins TRBV5-1 to TRBJ2-6, with D uncertain. Per germline, CDR1 SGHRS and CDR2 YFSETQ. The CDR3 loop spans 18 amino acids. V lost 0 bases and J lost 0, with 13 bases in between. CDR3 nucleotide sequence: TGCGCCAGCAGCTTGGCCATGGTTTGGGCCTCTGGGGCCAACGTCCTGACTTTC. Protein: CASSLAMVWASGANVLTF.

The chain carries TRBV5-4 and TRBJ2-5; D possibly uses TRBD1 or TRBD2 (5 bases each). This CDR3 has 13 residues. V lost 0 bases to trimming and J lost 5 bases, with 8 bases between them. Germline V gene sequence: CDR1 SGHNT, CDR2 YYREEE (reference sequence). The CDR3 loop reads CASSLGGGETQYF. The CDR3 DNA reads TGTGCCAGCAGCTTGGGGGGCGGGGAGACCCAGTACTTC.

The CDR3 reads CASSLAGGREQYF. As DNA, the CDR3 is TGCGCCAGCAGCTTAGCGGGAGGGCGCGAGCAGTACTTC. V usage is TRBV5-1 and J usage is TRBJ2-7, with 10 bases that match TRBD2. After removal of 2 bases from V and 6 bases from J, the junction contained 2 bases not matched to a gene. The germline V gene has CDR1 SGHRS and CDR2 YFSETQ. This CDR3 has 13 amino acids.

This chain links TRBV11-2 with TRBJ2-7; TRBD1 is a possible D gene (5 bases). This CDR3 has 14 residues. CDR1 and CDR2 (germline): SGHAT, FQNNGV. V gave up 5 bases and J gave up 5 bases, with 16 bases separating them. Written as DNA, the CDR3 is TGTGCCAGCAGCCCAAGACAGTCCCGGGACGAGCAGTACTTC. Its protein product is CASSPRQSRDEQYF.

J is TRBJ2-2 and V is TRBV2, with 10 bases fitting TRBD1. V lost 8 bases and J lost 3; bases outside the gene matches: 9. The length of the CDR3 is 16 residues. Germline V gene data show CDR1 as SNHLY and CDR2 as FYNNEI. CDR3 amino acids: CASARAGTGDTGELFF. The CDR3 DNA sequence: TGTGCCAGCGCACGGGCCGGGACAGGGGACACCGGGGAGCTGTTTTTT.

The gene calls are TRBV6-4 and TRBJ2-3; the D gene is possibly TRBD2 (5 bases). V lost 6 bases, J lost 3 bases, and 13 bases lay in between. Germline V gene data show CDR1 as MRHNA and CDR2 as SNTAGT. The CDR3 contains 14 residues. CDR3 residues: CASRSGEGTDTQYF. Written as DNA, the CDR3 is TGTGCCAGCAGAAGCGGAGAAGGGACAGATACGCAGTATTTT.

The V call is TRBV2, the J call TRBJ1-5; D is unresolved. CDR1 is SNHLY, CDR2 FYNNEI, per germline. Trimming pared 1 base from V and 1 base from J, leaving 5 bases between. The CDR3 sequence is 14 residues long. This chain's CDR3 is CASSEVQSNQPQHF. The CDR3 DNA reads as TGTGCCAGCAGTGAAGTCCAAAGCAATCAGCCCCAGCATTTT.

This clone was observed a handful of times. The rearrangement links TRBV2 to TRBJ2-1, with 7 nucleotides matching TRBD1. The V gene's germline CDR1 is SNHLY and CDR2 FYNNEI. The CDR3 is 14 residues long. Unmatched junction bases numbered 10, after V lost 4 bases and J lost 10 bases. The CDR3 region is CASSVGQGDAEQFF. The CDR3 region has the DNA TGTGCCAGCAGTGTTGGGCAGGGGGACGCCGAGCAGTTCTTC.

This clone showed up just once. This CDR3 is CASSIGQNFNTEAFF. CDR3 bases: TGCGCCAGCAGCATAGGACAGAATTTTAACACTGAAGCTTTCTTT. V is TRBV5-1 and J is TRBJ1-1, with a weak D call TRBD1 (6 bases). Germline assignment: CDR1 SGHRS and CDR2 YFSETQ. Trimming left V 4 bases short and J 2 bases short, with 15 bases between. This CDR3 comprises 15 residues.

The CDR3 here is CASSLAGSYEQYF. For the CDR3, the DNA is TGTGCCAGCAGTTTAGCAGGGAGTTACGAGCAGTACTTC. The chain links TRBV27 to TRBJ2-7; D tentatively reads TRBD1 or TRBD2 (5 bases each). The CDR3 is 13 amino acids. Germline loops: CDR1 MNHEY, CDR2 SMNVEV (reference sequence). V gave up 2 bases and J gave up 4 bases, with 9 bases separating them.

The V and J genes are TRBV10-3 and TRBJ2-1, with D tentatively TRBD2 (6 bases). The CDR3 length is 15 residues. Per the germline V gene, CDR1 is ENHRY and CDR2 is SYGVKD. V was pared by 0 bases and J by 8 bases, with 14 bases between. CDR3 sequence (DNA): TGTGCCATCAGTGAGTCTGCAGCCCCTAGCGATGAGCAGTTCTTC. Residues: CAISESAAPSDEQFF.

CDR3 sequence reads: CASSLILRLYGYTF. CDR3 DNA: TGTGCCAGCAGCTTAATTTTGCGCCTCTATGGCTACACCTTC. This chain links TRBV7-8 with TRBJ1-2; D gene unclear. Germline V gene data show CDR1 as SGHVS and CDR2 as FQNEAQ. V was trimmed by 2 bases and J by 4 bases, leaving 11 bases between them. The CDR3 spans 14 residues. The whole variable domain, filled in from reference TRBV7-8 and TRBJ1-2, reads GAGVSQSPRYKVAKRGQDVALRCDPISGHVSLFWYQQALGQGPEFLTYFQNEAQLDKSGLPSDRFFAERPEGSVSTLKIQRTQQEDSAVYLCASSLILRLYGYTFGSGTRLTVV.

The J gene is TRBJ1-3, the V gene TRBV28, with D tentatively TRBD1 (5 bases). The CDR3 sequence is 13 residues long. Per the germline V gene, CDR1 is MDHEN and CDR2 is SYDVKM. Trimming stripped 6 bases from V and 7 bases from J, with 13 bases between. The CDR3 loop reads CASRVIEGNTIYF. CDR3 nucleotides: TGTGCCAGCAGGGTTATAGAGGGGAACACCATATATTTT.

This clone was detected once. This chain uses TRBV7-2 with TRBJ2-2; D gene unclear. This CDR3 contains 14 residues. V was pared by 2 bases and J by 4 bases, with 8 bases between. Germline V CDR1 and CDR2: SGHTA, FQGNSA. CDR3 nucleotide sequence: TGTGCCAGCAGCTTAAGGCAGGTCACCGGGGAGCTGTTTTTT. Translated, it gives CASSLRQVTGELFF.

This clone was seen once. The CDR3 nucleotides are TGTGCCTGGAGAAATTCAGGGGCAGGCGTGTTCCTCCACTTT. Its protein product is CAWRNSGAGVFLHF. The V and J genes are TRBV30 and TRBJ1-6; tentative D call: TRBD1 (6 bases). V lost 3 bases, J lost 15 bases, and 21 bases lay in between. The germline CDR1 and CDR2 sequences are GTSNPN and SVGIG (reference sequence). The CDR3 extends over 14 amino acids. Supplemented by reference TRBV30 and TRBJ1-6, the full variable domain reads SQTIHQWPATLVQPVGSPLSLECTVEGTSNPNLYWYRQAAGRGLQLLFYSVGIGQISSEVPQNLSASRPQDRQFILSSKKLLLSDSGFYLCAWRNSGAGVFLHFGNGTRLTVT.

The gene calls are TRBV9 and TRBJ2-5; possibly TRBD2 for D (6 bases). Trimming cost V 2 bases and J 3 bases, with 20 bases left between them. This CDR3 has 17 residues. Germline CDR1 and CDR2: SGDLS and YYNGEE. CDR3 amino acids: CASSVGWGVNVKETQYF. As DNA, the CDR3 is TGTGCCAGCAGCGTTGGGTGGGGGGTTAATGTTAAAGAGACCCAGTACTTC.

This clone has a single count. The V gene is TRBV2, the J gene TRBJ2-3; no reliable D call. The V end lost 7 bases, the J end lost 0 bases, and 5 bases lay between the germline ends. The CDR3 is 12 amino acids. CDR1 is SNHLY, CDR2 FYNNEI, per germline. CDR3 residues: CASTFSTDTQYF. In DNA form, the CDR3 reads TGTGCCAGCACGTTTAGCACAGATACGCAGTATTTT.

The chain employs TRBV19 and TRBJ2-5, with 13 bases aligning to TRBD2. Germline CDR1 and CDR2: LNHDA and SQIVND (reference sequence). The CDR3 runs 14 residues. J lost 5 bases, V lost 4 bases, and 1 base had no gene match. The DNA for the CDR3 is TGTGCCAGTAGTACGACTAGCGGGAGGGAGACCCAGTACTTC. As protein: CASSTTSGRETQYF.